This record looks at one TCR beta chain sequence and its context. Its target is not known. These data are taken from a study of response to subunit inactivated influenza vaccine. Study findings and constraints: Each seasonal influenza vaccination, the authors suggested, recruits few new T cells.

One entry per CDR3 protein, called by TCRdb with MiXCR from the RT-PCR reads. The sample includes about 780,000 distinct CDR3 sequences, approximately 17% of them seen just once. The CDR3 covers 16 residues. The germline V gene has CDR1 SGHTA and CDR2 FQGNSA. The trim removed 5 bases at V and 1 base at J, leaving 7 bases unmatched. The chain joins TRBV7-2 to TRBJ2-2, with 7 nucleotides matching TRBD2. This clonotype was obtained from a man over 45 who received an inactivated influenza vaccine. The sequenced sample was PBMCs from blood, obtained 4 to 6 days after vaccination. CDR3 protein: CASSTRSSGNTGELFF. As DNA, the CDR3 is TGTGCCAGCAGCACTAGGTCTAGCGGGAACACCGGGGAGCTGTTTTTT.